The 15 T cell receptor beta chains in this list originate from one sample, sequenced in a study of metastatic and nonmetastatic thyroid tumors. There were no patients who had received any treatment before thyroid surgery. TCRdb redid the clone calls on the PCR reads using MiXCR. The repertoire consists of roughly 22,000 clones, with around 40% occurring once and the leading ten covering 20% to 25%. The source material was blood. Receptors originate from a male donor with papillary thyroid cancer or a benign thyroid nodule (not recorded which). Some clones in this sample may be carry-over from other donors' samples.

The chain uses TRBV28 and TRBJ2-7; 10 nucleotides match TRBD2. CDR3 length equals 15 residues. Germline V CDR1 and CDR2: MDHEN, SYDVKM. V gave up 1 base and J gave up 4 bases; unmatched junction bases: 4. CDR3 bases: TGTGCCAGCAGTTTATCGGGACTAGCGAAGTACGAGCAGTACTTC. Protein: CASSLSGLAKYEQYF.

This chain uses TRBV4-2 with TRBJ2-3; 14 bases are shared with TRBD2. From germline, CDR1 is LGHNA and CDR2 YNFKEQ. This CDR3 has 17 residues. V trimming: 0 bases; J trimming: 4 bases; junction bases outside the gene matches: 3. The CDR3 loop reads CASSQDGLAGGPDTQYF. In DNA, the CDR3 is TGTGCCAGCAGCCAAGACGGACTAGCGGGAGGCCCAGATACGCAGTATTTT.

This clone was recorded at least ten times. Other DNA variants within this sample encode the same CDR3. V and J are TRBV3-1 and TRBJ1-1, with a weak D call TRBD1 (5 bases). Trimming cost V 0 bases and J 10 bases, with 12 bases left between them. The CDR3 totals 13 residues. CDR1 is LGHDT, CDR2 YNNKEL, per germline (reference sequence). The CDR3 region is CASSQEGGGRAFF. Written as DNA, the CDR3 is TGTGCCAGCAGCCAAGAGGGGGGAGGCCGAGCTTTCTTT.

This clone was detected once. V is TRBV7-2 and J is TRBJ2-7; no definite D call. The V end lost 1 base, the J end lost 3 bases, and 10 bases lay between the germline ends. This CDR3 has 14 amino acids. Germline V gene data show CDR1 as SGHTA and CDR2 as FQGNSA. CDR3 in amino acids: CASSLGGGLYEQYF. The DNA for the CDR3 is TGTGCCAGCAGCTTAGGAGGTGGGCTCTACGAGCAGTACTTC.

This clone showed up just a few times. This chain joins TRBV10-1 and TRBJ2-7; possible D gene TRBD2, 6 bases. The germline V gene encodes CDR1 WNHNN and CDR2 SYGVQD (reference sequence). With 2 bases removed from V and 6 bases from J, the gap between germline ends came to 8 bases. The CDR3 sequence is 12 residues long. The CDR3 DNA reads TGCGCCAGCAGTGAGCTCGGGGGCGAGCAGTACTTC. Encoded protein: CASSELGGEQYF.

The chain combines TRBV12-3 or TRBV12-4 with TRBJ2-5; 8 bases agree with TRBD1. The CDR3 loop spans 14 amino acids. The V segment lost 6 bases and the J segment 1 base; nucleotides outside the gene matches: 4. The CDR3 is CASSRGQVQETQYF. CDR3 DNA sequence: TGTGCCAGCAGCCGGGGACAGGTCCAAGAGACCCAGTACTTC.

In this sample, this clone turned up a few times. The chain is built from TRBV25-1 and TRBJ1-2, with TRBD1 matching 7 bases. Germline CDR1 is MGHDK and CDR2 is SYGVNS. The V and J ends lost 5 bases and 4 bases, in that order; junction bases with no gene match: 7. The CDR3 loop spans 14 amino acids. Here the CDR3 DNA reads TGTGCCAGCAGTCTCTGGGACAGCAGCTATGGCTACACCTTC. This translates into CASSLWDSSYGYTF.

J is TRBJ2-7 and V is TRBV3-1; possibly TRBD2 for D (6 bases). The germline gives CDR1 LGHDT, CDR2 YNNKEL (reference sequence). V was shortened by 4 bases and J by 2 bases, with 18 bases between the two germline ends. This CDR3 is 16 amino acids long. The CDR3 DNA follows: TGTGCCAGCAGCCTGTTCGACGGCGGGACGACCTACGAGCAGTACTTC. It encodes CASSLFDGGTTYEQYF.

This clone is medium-sized (0.01 to 0.1%). The V and J genes are TRBV4-1 and TRBJ1-1; D is ambiguous. The CDR3 extends over 14 amino acids. V was shortened by 7 bases and J by 2 bases, with 14 bases between the two germline ends. CDR1 MGHRA and CDR2 YSYEKL come from the germline V gene. The CDR3, as DNA: TGCGCCAGCACTGGTCGGACCATTAACACTGAAGCTTTCTTT. This codes for CASTGRTINTEAFF.

This clone was counted many times. The J gene is TRBJ2-5, the V gene TRBV7-3; 9 bases line up with TRBD1. J lost 5 bases, V lost 5 bases, and 3 bases had no gene match. In germline, CDR1 is SGHTA, CDR2 FQGTGA. CDR3 length: 13 residues. In DNA form, the CDR3 reads TGTGCCAGCAGCCTGACAGGGGGGGAGACCCAGTACTTC. Its protein is CASSLTGGETQYF.

On this clone itself: A junction end diverges from the germline sequence, so it may reflect a read error. The chain joins TRBV11-2 to TRBJ1-2, with D hard to call. This CDR3 region has 13 residues. Germline lookup yields CDR1 SGHAT and CDR2 FQNNGV. The CDR3 nucleotides read TGTGCCAGCAGCTTAGGGCCTAATTATGGCTACACCTTC. Residues: CASSLGPNYGYTF. The full variable domain, in which reference TRBV11-2 and TRBJ1-2 provide the parts outside the CDR3, is EAGVAQSPRYKIIEKRQSVAFWCNPISGHATLYWYQQILGQGPKLLIQFQNNGVVDDSQLPKDRFSAERLKGVDSTLKIQPAKLEDSAVYLCASSLGPNYGYTFGSGTRLTVV.

This clone was found many times. The chain is built from TRBV6-4 and TRBJ2-1; possible D gene TRBD2, 5 bases. Germline V lookup: CDR1 MRHNA, CDR2 SNTAGT. The CDR3 consists of 12 residues. Trimming stripped 3 bases from V and 7 bases from J, with 7 bases between. The CDR3 coding sequence is TGTGCCAGCAGTGAAGGGAGAAATGAGCAGTTCTTC. This codes for CASSEGRNEQFF.

DNA for the CDR3: TGTGCCAGCAGGGGTAGCGGGAGGGCCTCGGATGAGCAGTTCTTC. It is translated as CASRGSGRASDEQFF. This sequence joins TRBV2 and TRBJ2-1, with 11 bases matching TRBD2. Germline trimming cut 6 bases from V and 8 bases from J; bases unmatched to any gene: 9. This CDR3 has 15 residues. CDR1 is SNHLY, CDR2 FYNNEI, per germline.

This clone came up once. This rearrangement joins TRBV5-6 to TRBJ2-1; TRBD2 matches 9 bases. V shed 2 bases, J shed 3 bases, and the junction held 6 bases outside the gene matches. The CDR3 is 16 amino acids. Germline V lookup: CDR1 SGHDT, CDR2 YYEEEE. The CDR3 sequence: CASSFASGDFYNEQFF. As DNA, the CDR3 is TGTGCCAGCAGCTTTGCTAGCGGGGATTTCTACAATGAGCAGTTCTTC.

This clone appeared many times. V is TRBV6-2 or TRBV6-3 and J is TRBJ1-5, with D possibly TRBD1 on 5 matching bases. Germline-derived CDR1 and CDR2 are MNHEY and SVGEGT. Trimming left V 2 bases short and J 6 bases short, with 11 bases between. The CDR3 sequence is 14 residues long. The CDR3 sequence is CASSYTGARQPQHF. The DNA for the CDR3 is TGTGCCAGCAGTTACACAGGAGCACGTCAGCCCCAGCATTTT.